This T cell receptor (beta chain) was recorded in a study of shared clonotypes between healthy human individuals. CD45RO-negative, CCR7-selected cells formed the naive CD8 fraction, which excluded terminally differentiated effector memory CD45RA+ cells. The method was immunoSEQ multiplex PCR; TCRdb's version includes in-frame clones alone and lacks a portion of them. This sample carries about 550,000 clones, about 95% of them seen once, and the ten largest clones take 0.11%. The CDR3 extends over 12 amino acids. CDR1 is SGHNT, CDR2 YENEEA, per germline. Trimming cost V 2 bases and J 6 bases, with 8 bases left between them. This clone was observed a single time.

Sequencing input: naive CD8+ T cells sorted from blood. The receptor's source is a woman aged 30 to 39 in good health. This chain uses TRBV11-3 with TRBJ2-7; D remains ambiguous. CDR3 DNA: TGTGCCAGCAGCTTAAGTGGGTTCGAGCAGTACTTC. The encoded protein is CASSLSGFEQYF.